The rows below give T cell receptor beta chains drawn from one sample of a study of read filtering for tumor transcriptome and immune sequencing. Via MiXCR, TCRdb re-called the reads, giving one row per CDR3 protein. The sample includes 35,000 to 40,000 distinct CDR3 sequences, approximately 15% of them seen just once. The material sequenced was a population of CD138-negative cells sorted from bone marrow. These receptors all come from a donor older than 35 with multiple myeloma. Both conserved end residues are part of each CDR3. The D gene is left open where the match is weak. Size values are once, few and many counts, or a class for expanded clones, and some rows have none.

TRBV29-1,many,TRBJ2-1,-,TGCAGCGCAGACAAGGGGGGCCAGCAGTTCTTC,CSADKGGQQFF
TRBV13,many,TRBJ2-1,TRBD2,TGTGCCAGCAGAATCTTAGCGGGACCCAATGAGCAGTTCTTC,CASRILAGPNEQFF
TRBV12-3/TRBV12-4,many,TRBJ2-7,-,TGTGCCAGCAGTTCAAACCCCGGGGCCGACGCCGAAATCTTC,CASSSNPGADAEIF
TRBV5-1,many,TRBJ2-1,TRBD2,TGTGCCAGCAGTCCGGGGGGATCCTACAATGAGCAGTTCTTC,CASSPGGSYNEQFF
TRBV19,many,TRBJ1-2,-,TGTGCCAGTAGTCCCCTGGGGGAAGTATCCGGCTATGGCTACACCTTC,CASSPLGEVSGYGYTF
TRBV7-8,few,TRBJ2-2,TRBD2,TGTGCCAGCAGCTCCCGTGGAGCGGGAGGCCTTATGTCCGGGGAGCTGTTTTTT,CASSSRGAGGLMSGELFF
TRBV10-3,many,TRBJ2-5,-,TGTGCCAGCTCTCTGGGGGAGACCCAGTACTTC,CASSLGETQYF
TRBV18,many,TRBJ1-2,TRBD1,TGTGCCAGCTCGCAGACAGGGGACGGCTACACCTTC,CASSQTGDGYTF
TRBV28,-,TRBJ2-5,TRBD2,TGTGCCAGCATCCGACTAGCGGGAGGAAGGGGGCAAGAGACCCAGTACTTC,CASIRLAGGRGQETQYF
TRBV7-9,many,TRBJ2-5,TRBD2,TGTGCCAGCGCCGGCGGACTAGCAGAAGAGACCCAGTACTTC,CASAGGLAEETQYF
TRBV23-1,many,TRBJ2-2,TRBD1,TGCGCCAGCAACTTGGACAGGGGCGGCACCGGGGAGCTGTTTTTT,CASNLDRGGTGELFF
TRBV11-3,few,TRBJ2-2,TRBD2,TGTGCCAGCAGCTTAAAGCCTAGCGGGAACACCGGGGAGCTGTTTTTT,CASSLKPSGNTGELFF
TRBV30,many,TRBJ1-1,-,TGTGCCTCAAAGAGGATAGATGTGAACACTGAAGCTTTCTTT,CASKRIDVNTEAFF
TRBV6-5,-,TRBJ2-2,-,TGTGCCAGCAGTCCGAACAGGAACACCGGGGAGCTGTTTTTT,CASSPNRNTGELFF
TRBV29-1,many,TRBJ2-5,TRBD1,TGCAGCGCCCAGGGGGCCGGAGAGACCCAGTACTTC,CSAQGAGETQYF
TRBV7-9,many,TRBJ2-5,-,TGTGCCAGCAGCTTTTTTACTCAAGAGACCCAGTACTTC,CASSFFTQETQYF
TRBV20-1,many,TRBJ1-2,-,TGCAGTGCGATCGGAGGGGCCGGCTACACCTTC,CSAIGGAGYTF
TRBV28,many,TRBJ1-1,-,TGTGCCAGCGCGGGGCGACGGACTGAAGCTTTCTTT,CASAGRRTEAFF
TRBV9,many,TRBJ2-7,-,TGTGCCAGCAGCGTTCCCTCGGGCGAGCAGTACTTC,CASSVPSGEQYF
TRBV5-6,many,TRBJ2-1,-,TGTGCCAGCAGCTCAGCGGCTTACAATGAGCAGTTCTTC,CASSSAAYNEQFF
TRBV29-1,many,TRBJ1-1,-,TGCAGCGTTCCCCGGGGGGAGGGGTCTGAAGCTTTCTTT,CSVPRGEGSEAFF
TRBV11-2,few,TRBJ2-1,TRBD2,TGTGCCAGCAGCCCCCCTAGCGGGAACCCCTCCTACAATGAGCAGTTCTTC,CASSPPSGNPSYNEQFF
TRBV13,-,TRBJ2-7,TRBD1,TGTGCCAGCAGCCCGGGACAGCCGAGCTCCTACGAGCAGTACTTC,CASSPGQPSSYEQYF
TRBV7-9,many,TRBJ2-7,-,TGTGCCAGCAGCTTAGCGGTACAGGGTTTCGACGAGCAGTACTTC,CASSLAVQGFDEQYF
TRBV7-8,many,TRBJ2-7,TRBD2,TGTGCCAGCAGTTTTACGACTAGCGGGAGGGGCGAGCAGTACTTC,CASSFTTSGRGEQYF
TRBV28,many,TRBJ1-2,-,TGTGCCAGCAGTTTCTTCACAGGGTTAAACCGCGTGCATGGCTACACCTTC,CASSFFTGLNRVHGYTF
TRBV5-4,-,TRBJ2-3,-,TGTGCCATAACTGCTACCGGCACAGATACGCAGTATTTT,CAITATGTDTQYF
TRBV7-3,-,TRBJ2-1,-,TGTGCCAGCAGCTTAACACGTCACAATGAGCAGTTCTTC,CASSLTRHNEQFF
TRBV28,many,TRBJ2-1,-,TGTGCCAGCCCCCGGGGGCATGAGCAGTTCTTC,CASPRGHEQFF
TRBV9,medium-sized,TRBJ2-1,-,TGTGCCAGCAGCGTAGAAGCAACCTTCGGACCACCCCACGTAACCGAGCAGTTCTTC,CASSVEATFGPPHVTEQFF
TRBV7-9,many,TRBJ2-7,TRBD1,TGTGCCAGCAGCTCCTCCGACAGGGTGGATGACTTC,CASSSSDRVDDF
TRBV4-1,-,TRBJ1-1,-,TGCGCCAGCAGCCAAGATTTGGGGTATTTCACTGAAGCTTTCTTT,CASSQDLGYFTEAFF
TRBV28,-,TRBJ2-7,-,TGTGCCAGCAGCTTAACCGGGACTGAGACCTACGAGCAGTACTTC,CASSLTGTETYEQYF
TRBV7-6,many,TRBJ2-1,-,TGTGCCAGCAGCTTAATTGGGGGGAATTACAATGAGCAGTTCTTC,CASSLIGGNYNEQFF
TRBV12-3/TRBV12-4,many,TRBJ1-4,-,TGTGCCAGCAGTTCTGGGAGAAGGGGAACTAATGAAAAACTGTTTTTT,CASSSGRRGTNEKLFF
TRBV5-8,many,TRBJ2-1,TRBD2,TGTGCCAGCAGCCCAGGGACTAGCGGGAGCAATGAGCAGTTCTTC,CASSPGTSGSNEQFF
TRBV29-1,many,TRBJ2-3,TRBD2,TGCAGCGCTCTAGCGGGCAGCACAGATACGCAGTATTTT,CSALAGSTDTQYF
TRBV11-2,many,TRBJ2-5,-,TGTGCCAGCAGCGCAGAAGGGGTTGGGGGGCTGGAGACCCAGTACTTC,CASSAEGVGGLETQYF
TRBV21-1,many,TRBJ1-4,-,TGTGCCAGCAGCAGACCTACAACTAATGAAAAACTGTTTTTT,CASSRPTTNEKLFF
TRBV10-3,many,TRBJ1-4,-,TGTGCCATCAGCCGAGGAGGGTCTACTAATGAAAAACTGTTTTTT,CAISRGGSTNEKLFF
TRBV28,many,TRBJ2-2,TRBD2,TGTGCCAGCAGTTTATCTAGCGGAACCACCGGGGAGCTGTTTTTT,CASSLSSGTTGELFF
TRBV2,-,TRBJ1-6,-,TGTTCCAGCAGAAGGGAAGCAAATTCACCCCTCCACTTT,CSSRREANSPLHF
TRBV27,many,TRBJ2-3,-,TGTGCCAGCAGTTACCTAGCTTTGACAGATACGCAGTATTTT,CASSYLALTDTQYF
TRBV18,many,TRBJ2-1,-,TGTGCCAGCTCACCCGGGACAGAGCAGTTCTTC,CASSPGTEQFF
TRBV6-1,many,TRBJ2-7,TRBD2,TGTGCCAGCATGAATAGCGGGAAGCAGTACTTC,CASMNSGKQYF
TRBV7-2,many,TRBJ2-2,-,TGTGCCAGCAGCTTACTGACAGTGAACACCGGGGAGCTGTTTTTT,CASSLLTVNTGELFF
TRBV29-1,many,TRBJ2-1,TRBD1,TGCAGCGTTGGGGGGACAGGGGTCGACAATGAGCAGTTCTTC,CSVGGTGVDNEQFF
TRBV29-1,many,TRBJ2-1,-,TGCAGCGTCCAGACCACAGGAAACAATGAGCAGTTCTTC,CSVQTTGNNEQFF
TRBV20-1,many,TRBJ2-3,-,TGCAGTGCTGGAAGGGCTAGGACAGATACGCAGTATTTT,CSAGRARTDTQYF